This T cell receptor beta chain stems from a study of T cells after yellow fever vaccination (dated by TCRdb to between 2018 and 2021). Concerning the study at large: The SMART-Seq v4 Ultra Low Input RNA kit was used to prepare libraries from fractions with low cell numbers. To track T-cell clones before and after primary and booster YFV17D yellow fever vaccination, bulk TCR alpha and beta repertoires were sequenced longitudinally. Two healthy male donors, one aged 18 to 29 and one aged 30 to 40 years, made up the cohort. Blood was collected at multiple timepoints before and after primary and secondary immunization, and bulk PBMC replicates and cell subsets were isolated. What the research found in general, with its limitations: Because the study included only two donors, the extent to which the findings can be generalized is limited. After the booster, most clones that had expanded after primary vaccination were detected again (about 97% of CD4 and roughly 86% of CD8), suggesting broad maintenance of memory. Computational filtering was required because FACS-sorted repertoires could contain abundant contaminating clonotypes from the bulk population. A small share of clonotypes occurred in both CD4 and CD8 compartments, likely arising from convergent recombination. The secondary T-cell response was found to be weaker but faster than the primary response, with a peak reached on day 5 rather than on day 15.

This clonotype was counted only a few times. Its specific antigen is unknown. No per-base quality is available; no much larger clone lies one base away. CDR1 and CDR2, looked up from the germline V gene (reference sequence), are DFQATT and SNEGSKA. The V end gives up 3 bases and the J end 8 bases, leaving 7 bases in the junction not matched to a gene. From cysteine to phenylalanine, the CDR3 is 14 amino acids long. CDR3 DNA is the only sequence kept; it has 42 bases, read in frame from the first base. Sequencing instrument: Illumina NovaSeq 6000. TCR cDNA was synthesized by 5'RACE template switching, which introduced a universal primer site and unique molecular identifiers. Priming for cDNA synthesis came from both the TCR alpha and TCR beta constant segments. Library amplification used two PCR steps, and the second PCR step added sample barcodes and sequencing adapters. Sequencing of the libraries was done on either Illumina HiSeq 2500 (2x100 bp) or NovaSeq (2x150 bp). The published analysis was carried out like this. Demultiplexing of reads and collapsing into UMI consensus sequences were performed with MIGEC, and V(D)J alignment was carried out with MiXCR. Clonotypes responding to the vaccine were identified with edgeR on replicate PBMC samples, with the criteria of FDR below 0.01 and a log2 fold change above 5 up to day 15. CD4 or CD8 identity was assigned to each bulk clonotype according to whether the clonotype was present at higher abundance in the sequenced CD4 repertoire or the sequenced CD8 repertoire. TCRdb took the public reads, trimmed them with fastp at Q25, ran MiXCR for clone calling and kept in-frame beta chains. Identical CDR3 proteins give one entry, which carries the most common genes and DNA. For this entry, the V and J calls and clone size follow TCRdb and not the study's own pipeline. In this sample the table shows some 350,000 distinct CDR3 sequences, roughly 4% of which occur a single time. The ten biggest clones cover around 25% of the sample.

The treatment or condition label here, explained by the study, means: live attenuated yellow fever vaccine strain. At each blood-draw timepoint, two biological replicates of bulk PBMCs were obtained. A standard Ficoll-Paque protocol was used to isolate PBMCs from peripheral blood. RNA was extracted with TriZol from bulk PBMCs, CD4 and CD8 fractions, and dextramer-positive and dextramer-negative fractions. This receptor chain uses TRBV20-1 and TRBJ2-1; the junction holds 10 bases that match TRBD2. The clonotype originates from a young man who received the YFV17D yellow fever vaccine. The input for sequencing was PBMCs, taken 5 days after the yellow fever booster vaccination. The CDR3 protein is CSARLAGVLDEQFF. The DNA sequence is as follows: TGCAGTGCTAGGCTAGCGGGGGTGCTGGATGAGCAGTTCTTC.